Listed below are T cell receptor beta chains from one sample, sequenced in a study of shared clonotypes between healthy human individuals. Measured with immunoSEQ multiplex PCR; TCRdb has only the in-frame clones, and not every one. The table lists under 600,000 clones, more than 95% of them singletons. The specimen was naive CD4+ T cells sorted from blood. The receptor set was obtained from a woman aged 30 to 39 in good health. Each CDR3 is given with its conserved first and last residue. The D gene is left open where the match is weak.

CDR3: CASSSPGYYGYTF
DNA: TGTGCCAGCAGTTCCCCCGGGTATTATGGCTACACCTTC
J: TRBJ1-2
V: TRBV28
D: -

CDR3: CASSLRPGGGTEAFF
DNA: TGCGCCAGCAGCTTACGTCCGGGAGGAGGGACTGAAGCTTTCTTT
J: TRBJ1-1
V: TRBV5-1
D: -

CDR3: CASSLFIQETNYGYTF
DNA: TGTGCCAGCAGCTTATTTATCCAGGAAACTAACTATGGCTACACCTTC
J: TRBJ1-2
V: TRBV7-9
D: -

CDR3: CASSLSGRSPLHF
DNA: TGTGCCAGCAGTTTATCAGGACGTTCACCCCTCCACTTT
J: TRBJ1-6
V: TRBV27
D: -

CDR3: CASREGYGYTF
DNA: TGTGCCAGCAGAGAGGGCTATGGCTACACCTTC
J: TRBJ1-2
V: TRBV28
D: -

CDR3: CASSLDRGTGNEQYF
DNA: TGCGCCAGCAGCTTGGATCGGGGAACAGGTAACGAGCAGTACTTC
J: TRBJ2-7
V: TRBV5-1
D: -

CDR3: CASSEGGGTFF
DNA: TGTGCCAGCAGTGAAGGTGGCGGTACTTTCTTT
J: TRBJ1-1
V: TRBV2
D: -

CDR3: CASADRAGRGYTF
DNA: TGTGCCAGCGCCGACAGGGCAGGACGAGGCTACACCTTC
J: TRBJ1-2
V: TRBV6-5
D: TRBD1

CDR3: CASSVIGGNNEQFF
DNA: TGTGCCAGCAGCGTAATCGGGGGGAACAATGAGCAGTTCTTC
J: TRBJ2-1
V: TRBV9
D: TRBD2

CDR3: CASSPFRDEETQYF
DNA: TGTGCCAGCTCACCCTTTCGGGATGAAGAGACCCAGTACTTC
J: TRBJ2-5
V: TRBV18
D: -

CDR3: CASRPSSGSYNEQFF
DNA: TGTGCCAGCAGGCCCTCTAGCGGATCCTACAATGAGCAGTTCTTC
J: TRBJ2-1
V: TRBV5-4
D: TRBD2

CDR3: CASSQGKAGAFEQYF
DNA: TGCGCCAGCAGCCAAGGAAAAGCGGGAGCGTTCGAGCAGTACTTC
J: TRBJ2-7
V: TRBV4-1
D: TRBD2

CDR3: CASSPGLAGVRDTQYF
DNA: TGTGCCAGCAGCCCCGGACTAGCGGGAGTCCGGGATACGCAGTATTTT
J: TRBJ2-3
V: TRBV7-3
D: TRBD2